Listed below are T cell receptor beta chains from one sample, sequenced in a study of T cells after yellow fever vaccination. One entry per CDR3 protein, called by TCRdb with MiXCR from the 5' RACE reads. The sample has 450,000 to 650,000 distinct CDR3 sequences; just over 20% are singletons. The source material was PBMCs, sampled around 3 weeks after the first yellow fever vaccination. These receptors came from a man younger than 35 who received the YFV17D yellow fever vaccine. Each CDR3 is given with its conserved first and last residue. The listing skips clone size in some rows; elsewhere it reads once, few, many or a size class.

>TRBJ1-2|TRBV20-1|NA
CSAEAPVYGYTF
>TRBJ1-2|TRBV27|NA
CASSPGPGFSYGYTF
>TRBJ2-2|TRBV12-3/TRBV12-4|NA
CASSLHPGELFF
>TRBJ1-1|TRBV24-1|few
CATSSVEAFF
>TRBJ1-6|TRBV5-1|once
CASSHGTRNSPLHF
>TRBJ1-2|TRBV6-1|once
CASTTDRVGYGYTF
>TRBJ2-1|TRBV24-1|NA
CATSGYNEQFF
>TRBJ2-7|TRBV19|few
CASSIQLLAYEQYF
>TRBJ1-5|TRBV7-9|few
CASSPWASNQPQHF
>TRBJ2-7|TRBV2|few
CASSGDGYEQYF
>TRBJ2-3|TRBV24-1|few
CATSDPRLAGDTQYF
>TRBJ2-3|TRBV9|NA
CASSVEGAGTVLDTQYF
>TRBJ2-7|TRBV5-1|NA
CASSVLRSSYEQYF
>TRBJ1-1|TRBV20-1|few
CSARDGSSNTEAFF
>TRBJ2-2|TRBV10-3|NA
CAISYRANTGELFF
>TRBJ2-5|TRBV18|few
CASSPQQRDAQETQYF
>TRBJ1-2|TRBV2|few
CASGGDLHGYTF
>TRBJ2-5|TRBV7-2|few
CASSPVKETQYF
>TRBJ2-1|TRBV3-1|NA
CASSHRTSGAYNEQFF
>TRBJ1-1|TRBV6-5|once
CASSYSAENTEAFF
>TRBJ2-1|TRBV6-5|many
CASILRGTETYNEQFF
>TRBJ1-1|TRBV27|NA
CASSLSGTRHEAFF
>TRBJ2-1|TRBV9|once
CASGGHDNEQFF